The sequence of this T cell receptor beta chain was determined in a study of tumor-infiltrating lymphocytes in primary liver carcinoma. The overall study: Tumor stage was T1-T3 N0M0, and tumor size was roughly 4 to 10 cm across.

Unsorted whole blood supplied the blood RNA, and germline DNA was isolated too. With a constant-region primer, TCR beta cDNA was made from approximately 500 ng of total RNA. Employing slightly modified ARM-PCR, three nested multiplex PCR rounds were run, and these gave rise to the TCR beta libraries. Amplification in the first two PCR rounds was performed using TRBV1-TRBV30 forward primers and a C-beta reverse primer for 10 cycles each. TCRdb itself ran the multiplex PCR reads through MiXCR, one entry per CDR3 protein. The sample includes around 330,000 distinct CDR3 sequences, approximately 60% of them seen just once. For this clonotype: At one end, the junction sequence differs from germline, possibly due to a read error.

The CDR3 extends over 15 amino acids. This sequence joins TRBV12-3 or TRBV12-4 and TRBJ2-1, with TRBD2 identical over 8 bases. This clonotype originated in a man aged 40-49 years with primary liver carcinoma and hepatitis B virus infection. Sample: peripheral blood. CDR3 loop: CVTLSGRWSYIEQLF. CDR3 in DNA: TGTGTAACTTTAAGCGGGAGATGGTCCTACATTGAGCAGTTATTC.